These 22 T cell receptor beta chains share one sample of origin, sequenced in a study of glioma-infiltrating T cells after dendritic cell vaccination. Measured with immunoSEQ multiplex PCR; TCRdb has only the in-frame clones, and not every one. The sample shows about 110,000 clones, around 91% of them seen only once. Time point noted: after dendritic cell vaccination, including at tumor progression/relapse. The sequences come from blood, collected after dendritic cell vaccination. The source is a human donor with glioblastoma.

The chain links TRBV5-1 to TRBJ2-1; 12 nucleotides align to TRBD1. The CDR3 consists of 16 residues. J gave up 4 bases and V 0 bases, and 2 bases lay outside the gene matches. Germline CDR1 SGHRS, CDR2 YFSETQ. CDR3 nucleotide sequence: TGCGCCAGCAGCTTGGTGGGACAGGGGGCATACAATGAGCAGTTCTTC. Translating it yields CASSLVGQGAYNEQFF.

CDR3 region: CASSSSLGQGKSYGYTF. CDR3 DNA sequence: TGTGCCAGCAGCTCTAGTCTCGGGCAGGGTAAAAGCTATGGCTACACCTTC. The chain links TRBV7-9 to TRBJ1-2; D may be TRBD1 (5 bases). Germline V CDR1 and CDR2: SEHNR, FQNEAQ (reference sequence). The CDR3 is 17 amino acids. Trimming stripped 4 bases from V and 4 bases from J, with 22 bases between.

The V call is TRBV6-1, the J call TRBJ2-7, with a tentative D call TRBD1 (6 bases). The CDR3 has 13 residues. V dropped 2 bases and J dropped 6 bases, with 11 bases sitting between them. The germline gives CDR1 MNHNS, CDR2 SASEGT. This chain's CDR3 is CASSERQVLEQYF. DNA of the CDR3: TGTGCCAGCAGTGAACGACAGGTCCTCGAGCAGTACTTC.

In its sample, this clone was seen once. V gene TRBV6-1 combines with J gene TRBJ2-3; 8 nucleotides align to TRBD2. The CDR3 has 15 residues. The trim removed 4 bases at V and 3 bases at J, leaving 6 bases unmatched. Germline assignment: CDR1 MNHNS and CDR2 SASEGT. CDR3 in DNA: TGTGCCAGCAGTGCGGGCGGGGGGACAACAGATACGCAGTATTTT. Protein: CASSAGGGTTDTQYF.

This chain connects TRBV5-6 to TRBJ1-1, with D maybe TRBD1 (6 bases). This CDR3 has 15 amino acids. V lost 4 bases to trimming and J lost 4 bases, with 17 bases between them. Looked up from germline, CDR1 is SGHDT and CDR2 is YYEEEE. The chain's CDR3 is CASSRIVQGPTEAFF. CDR3 sequence (DNA): TGTGCCAGCAGCCGAATCGTTCAGGGGCCCACTGAAGCTTTCTTT.

This rearrangement joins TRBV5-1 to TRBJ2-1; 9 bases match TRBD1. Per germline, CDR1 SGHRS and CDR2 YFSETQ. There are 15 residues in the CDR3. V was pared by 6 bases and J by 5 bases, with 9 bases of the junction left unmatched. The CDR3 sequence is CASNPGQGDDNEQFF. As DNA, the CDR3 is TGCGCCAGCAACCCGGGACAGGGAGATGACAATGAGCAGTTCTTC.

The genes are TRBV10-1 and TRBJ1-2; D unresolved. V was cut by 5 bases and J by 0 bases, with 7 bases left in between. Germline values: CDR1 WNHNN, CDR2 SYGVQD (reference sequence). This CDR3 contains 13 residues. This chain's CDR3 is CASSPGTNYGYTF. DNA of the CDR3: TGCGCCAGCAGTCCAGGAACTAACTATGGCTACACCTTC.

Note on this clone: Compared with germline, one end of the junction differs, possibly owing to a read error. This sequence joins TRBV7-7 and TRBJ2-2, with D perhaps TRBD2 (7 bases). The CDR3 covers 15 residues. The germline V gene has CDR1 SSHAT and CDR2 FNYEAQ (reference sequence). In nucleotides, the CDR3 is TGTGCTAGCAGCTTGGGGGGGGCCGACACCGGGGAGCTGTTTTTT. This codes for CASSLGGADTGELFF.

The chain has TRBV11-2 and TRBJ1-3; D may be TRBD1 (6 bases). Germline lookup yields CDR1 SGHAT and CDR2 FQNNGV. V lost 5 bases and J lost 0, with 14 bases in between. The CDR3 totals 16 residues. CDR3 in DNA: TGTGCCAGCAGCGCCCTGACAGGCAGCTCTGGAAACACCATATATTTT. It yields the protein CASSALTGSSGNTIYF.

This rearrangement joins TRBV5-1 to TRBJ2-3; TRBD1 aligns across 9 bases. The trim removed 5 bases at V and 3 bases at J, leaving 4 bases unmatched. The germline gives CDR1 SGHRS, CDR2 YFSETQ. This CDR3 contains 14 residues. CDR3 protein: CASSRDRETDTQYF. The DNA of the CDR3 is TGCGCCAGCAGTAGGGACAGGGAAACAGATACGCAGTATTTT.

The V call is TRBV7-2, the J call TRBJ1-2; weak D call: TRBD1 (5 bases). Germline V gene data show CDR1 as SGHTA and CDR2 as FQGNSA. The CDR3 contains 14 residues. Trimming took 2 bases from V and 8 from J, leaving 15 bases between them. CDR3 coding DNA: TGTGCCAGCAGCTTACAGTGGGGGGATACGGGCTACACCTTC. Amino acids: CASSLQWGDTGYTF.

This clone was recorded a few times. The chain has TRBV7-3 and TRBJ1-1; no definite D call. Germline CDR1 reads SGHTA; CDR2 reads FQGTGA. This CDR3 is built from 15 residues. V lost 2 bases to trimming and J lost 1 base, with 11 bases between them. The CDR3 coding sequence is TGTGCCAGCAGCTTATTCACGTCGGGGAACACTGAAGCTTTCTTT. Amino acid sequence: CASSLFTSGNTEAFF. Supplemented by reference TRBV7-3 and TRBJ1-1, the full variable domain reads GAGVSQTPSNKVTEKGKYVELRCDPISGHTALYWYRQSLGQGPEFLIYFQGTGAADDSGLPNDRFFAVRPEGSVSTLKIQRTERGDSAVYLCASSLFTSGNTEAFFGQGTRLTVV.

This chain joins TRBV18 and TRBJ2-7; a weak D match, TRBD1 (5 bases). The germline V and J ends were trimmed by 2 bases and 7 bases, with 15 bases remaining between them. CDR1 and CDR2 (germline): KGHSH, LQKENI. The CDR3 covers 14 residues. The CDR3 spells CASSPGADGREQYF. The DNA for the CDR3 is TGTGCCAGCTCACCAGGGGCGGACGGACGTGAGCAGTACTTC.

The chain employs TRBV11-2 and TRBJ1-6; D gene unclear. This CDR3 has 13 amino acids. The V gene's germline CDR1 is SGHAT and CDR2 FQNNGV. V was cut by 1 base and J by 7 bases, with 5 bases left in between. The DNA of the CDR3 is TGTGCCAGCAGCTTAGGGAGAAATTCACCCCTCCACTTT. As protein: CASSLGRNSPLHF.

The rearrangement links TRBV30 to TRBJ2-7, with 8 bases aligning to TRBD1. V trimming: 3 bases; J trimming: 3 bases; junction bases outside the gene matches: 4. The CDR3 has 13 amino acids. The germline V gene has CDR1 GTSNPN and CDR2 SVGIG (reference sequence). CDR3 amino acids: CAWSGGQGYEQYF. DNA for the CDR3: TGTGCCTGGAGCGGCGGACAGGGCTACGAGCAGTACTTC.

The chain employs TRBV5-1 and TRBJ2-5; 7 nucleotides line up with TRBD1. The CDR3 is 13 residues long. Germline V gene sequence: CDR1 SGHRS, CDR2 YFSETQ. The V segment lost 4 bases and the J segment 3 bases; nucleotides outside the gene matches: 3. The CDR3 reads CASSQGTEETQYF. In nucleotides, the CDR3 is TGCGCCAGCAGCCAAGGGACAGAAGAGACCCAGTACTTC.

This clone has just one count. V is TRBV6-1 and J is TRBJ1-5; 10 nucleotides line up with TRBD1. Germline V gives CDR1 MNHNS, CDR2 SASEGT. Losses at the gene ends were 5 bases for V and 7 bases for J; bases not matched to a gene: 5. This CDR3 contains 14 residues. The CDR3 region is CASSTRQGAQPQHF. For the CDR3, the DNA is TGTGCCAGCAGTACCCGACAGGGGGCGCAGCCCCAGCATTTT.

The chain carries TRBV2 and TRBJ2-3; D perhaps matches TRBD2 (7 bases). This CDR3 spans 15 amino acids. Germline V lookup: CDR1 SNHLY, CDR2 FYNNEI. V was shortened by 3 bases and J by 4 bases, with 14 bases between the two germline ends. The CDR3 is CASSEGGGLPDTQYF. The CDR3 DNA reads TGTGCCAGCAGTGAGGGGGGGGGCCTCCCAGATACGCAGTATTTT.

Remarks on this clone: A junction end diverges from the germline sequence, so it may reflect a read error. The rearrangement joins TRBV7-7 to TRBJ2-5; possible D gene TRBD2, 6 bases. Per germline, CDR1 SSHAT and CDR2 FNYEAQ (reference sequence). This CDR3 is 13 amino acids long. CDR3 sequence (DNA): TGTGCTAGCAGCGCGGGGCCCCAAGAGACCCAGTACTTC. This codes for CASSAGPQETQYF.

The V and J genes are TRBV10-2 and TRBJ2-3; 8 bases agree with TRBD2. CDR1 and CDR2 from the germline V gene are WSHSY and SAAADI. This CDR3 has 14 amino acids. V shed 6 bases and J 0 bases; nucleotides not matched to a gene: 2. CDR3 nucleotide sequence: TGCGCCAGCAGAACTAGCGGTAGCACAGATACGCAGTATTTT. This encodes CASRTSGSTDTQYF.

The V gene is TRBV19, the J gene TRBJ1-2; weak D call: TRBD1 (6 bases). From germline, CDR1 is LNHDA and CDR2 SQIVND (reference sequence). Deletions cut 4 bases from V and 0 bases from J, with 9 bases between. The CDR3 is 14 amino acids. The CDR3 is CASSRTGTNYGYTF. The DNA of the CDR3 is TGTGCCAGTAGTAGAACAGGGACTAACTATGGCTACACCTTC. The full variable domain, rest sourced from reference TRBV19 and TRBJ1-2, is DGGITQSPKYLFRKEGQNVTLSCEQNLNHDAMYWYRQDPGQGLRLIYYSQIVNDFQKGDIAEGYSVSREKKESFPLTVTSAQKNPTAFYLCASSRTGTNYGYTFGSGTRLTVV.

This clone has a handful of counts. The chain has TRBV10-3 and TRBJ1-5; 11 bases line up with TRBD1. CDR1 is ENHRY and CDR2 is SYGVKD in the germline V gene. The CDR3 loop spans 14 amino acids. J lost 9 bases, V lost 4 bases, and 5 bases had no gene match. The CDR3 region has the DNA TGTGCCATCAGTGGGACAGGGGGCGGGCGGCCCCAGCATTTT. Translation gives CAISGTGGGRPQHF.